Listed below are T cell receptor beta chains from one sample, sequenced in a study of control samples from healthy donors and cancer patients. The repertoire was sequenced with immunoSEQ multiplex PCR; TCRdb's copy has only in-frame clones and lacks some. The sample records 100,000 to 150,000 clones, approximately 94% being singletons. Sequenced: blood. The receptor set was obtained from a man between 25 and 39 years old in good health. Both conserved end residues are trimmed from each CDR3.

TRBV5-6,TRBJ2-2,ASSFRHTGELF
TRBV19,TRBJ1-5,ASSIGRISNQPQH
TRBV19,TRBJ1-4,ASSPYIRVREKLF
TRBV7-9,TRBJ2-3,ASGHSGTPPDTQY
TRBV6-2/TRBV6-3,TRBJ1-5,ASSLGRAGNQPQH
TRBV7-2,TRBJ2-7,ASSLTGQGAYEQY
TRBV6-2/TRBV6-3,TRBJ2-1,ASGQRGMWI
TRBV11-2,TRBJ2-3,ASSAGLYTDTQY
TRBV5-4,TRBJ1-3,ASSLAGNTIY
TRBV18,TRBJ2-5,ASSQGLAENLY
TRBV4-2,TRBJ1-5,ASSQERGAQPQH
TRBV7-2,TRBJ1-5,ASSLGAGSQPQH
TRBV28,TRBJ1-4,ASSSPRLNRVWGATNEKLF
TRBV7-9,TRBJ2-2,ASSLAPRLAVTGELF
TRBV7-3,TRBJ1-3,ASSFGGGNTIY
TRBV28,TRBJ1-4,ASSTHSRRANEKLF
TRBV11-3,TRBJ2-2,ASSLRSGELF
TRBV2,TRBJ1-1,ASWFRNTEAF
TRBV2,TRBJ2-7,ASSGQYEQY
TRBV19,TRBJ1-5,ASSMQGMGNQPQH
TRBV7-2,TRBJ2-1,ASRPGTGINEQF
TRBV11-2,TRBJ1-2,ASSSIRDNYGYT
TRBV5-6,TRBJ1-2,ASSDIDRDYGYT
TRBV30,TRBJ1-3,AWKVQAGNTIY
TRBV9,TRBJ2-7,ASSVTGQGGYEQY
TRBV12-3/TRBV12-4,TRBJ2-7,ASSLGFYEQY
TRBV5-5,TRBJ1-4,ASSFLVQGPNEKLF
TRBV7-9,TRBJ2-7,ASSLGSYEQY
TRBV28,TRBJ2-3,ASSLAGLASTDTQY
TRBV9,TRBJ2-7,ASSVDPISSYEQY
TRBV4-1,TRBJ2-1,ASSQDTTGTYNEQF
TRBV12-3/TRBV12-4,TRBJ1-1,ASSREWDTEAF
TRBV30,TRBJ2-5,AWSGPAGGPGPQY
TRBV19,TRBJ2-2,ASSIWSANTGELF
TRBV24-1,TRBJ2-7,ATSDTDRPSYEQY
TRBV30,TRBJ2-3,ASEGGSTDTQY
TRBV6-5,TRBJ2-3,ASSLGWTSGTDTQY
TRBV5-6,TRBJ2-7,ASSTLAGGNEQY
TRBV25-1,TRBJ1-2,ASSEEGATFSGYT
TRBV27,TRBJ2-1,ASSLPPIGVGINEQF
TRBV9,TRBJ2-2,ASSKGLAGNTGELF
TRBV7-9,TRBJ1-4,ASSLEGRKGEKLF